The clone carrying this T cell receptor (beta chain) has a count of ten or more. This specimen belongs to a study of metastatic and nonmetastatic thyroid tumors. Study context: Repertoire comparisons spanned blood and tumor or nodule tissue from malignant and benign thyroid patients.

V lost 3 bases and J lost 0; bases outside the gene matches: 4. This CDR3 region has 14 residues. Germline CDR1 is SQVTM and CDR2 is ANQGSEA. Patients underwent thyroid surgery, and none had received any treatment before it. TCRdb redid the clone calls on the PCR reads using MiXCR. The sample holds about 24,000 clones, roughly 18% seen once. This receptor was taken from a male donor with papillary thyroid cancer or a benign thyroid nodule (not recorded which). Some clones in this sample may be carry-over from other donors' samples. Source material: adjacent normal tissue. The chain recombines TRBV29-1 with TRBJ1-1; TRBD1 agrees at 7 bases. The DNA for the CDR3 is TGCAGCGTTGACGTCGGGACAGTGAACACTGAAGCTTTCTTT. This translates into CSVDVGTVNTEAFF.